The present T cell receptor beta chain was sequenced within a study of blood T cell repertoires in COVID-19. The method was immunoSEQ multiplex PCR; TCRdb's version includes in-frame clones alone and lacks a portion of them. Of about 190,000 clones detected, about three quarters appear once; the ten largest clones hold 2.5% to 3%. This CDR3 contains 14 residues. J lost 4 bases, V lost 7 bases, and 11 bases had no gene match. Germline loops: CDR1 SGHKS, CDR2 YYEKEE (reference sequence). The chain has TRBV5-5 and TRBJ2-7; TRBD1 matches at 7 bases. This receptor was taken from an elderly woman with active or convalescent COVID-19. Source material: peripheral blood. CDR3 in amino acids: CASGPGTAKYEQYF. In DNA, the CDR3 is TGTGCCAGCGGTCCCGGGACAGCTAAATACGAGCAGTACTTC.